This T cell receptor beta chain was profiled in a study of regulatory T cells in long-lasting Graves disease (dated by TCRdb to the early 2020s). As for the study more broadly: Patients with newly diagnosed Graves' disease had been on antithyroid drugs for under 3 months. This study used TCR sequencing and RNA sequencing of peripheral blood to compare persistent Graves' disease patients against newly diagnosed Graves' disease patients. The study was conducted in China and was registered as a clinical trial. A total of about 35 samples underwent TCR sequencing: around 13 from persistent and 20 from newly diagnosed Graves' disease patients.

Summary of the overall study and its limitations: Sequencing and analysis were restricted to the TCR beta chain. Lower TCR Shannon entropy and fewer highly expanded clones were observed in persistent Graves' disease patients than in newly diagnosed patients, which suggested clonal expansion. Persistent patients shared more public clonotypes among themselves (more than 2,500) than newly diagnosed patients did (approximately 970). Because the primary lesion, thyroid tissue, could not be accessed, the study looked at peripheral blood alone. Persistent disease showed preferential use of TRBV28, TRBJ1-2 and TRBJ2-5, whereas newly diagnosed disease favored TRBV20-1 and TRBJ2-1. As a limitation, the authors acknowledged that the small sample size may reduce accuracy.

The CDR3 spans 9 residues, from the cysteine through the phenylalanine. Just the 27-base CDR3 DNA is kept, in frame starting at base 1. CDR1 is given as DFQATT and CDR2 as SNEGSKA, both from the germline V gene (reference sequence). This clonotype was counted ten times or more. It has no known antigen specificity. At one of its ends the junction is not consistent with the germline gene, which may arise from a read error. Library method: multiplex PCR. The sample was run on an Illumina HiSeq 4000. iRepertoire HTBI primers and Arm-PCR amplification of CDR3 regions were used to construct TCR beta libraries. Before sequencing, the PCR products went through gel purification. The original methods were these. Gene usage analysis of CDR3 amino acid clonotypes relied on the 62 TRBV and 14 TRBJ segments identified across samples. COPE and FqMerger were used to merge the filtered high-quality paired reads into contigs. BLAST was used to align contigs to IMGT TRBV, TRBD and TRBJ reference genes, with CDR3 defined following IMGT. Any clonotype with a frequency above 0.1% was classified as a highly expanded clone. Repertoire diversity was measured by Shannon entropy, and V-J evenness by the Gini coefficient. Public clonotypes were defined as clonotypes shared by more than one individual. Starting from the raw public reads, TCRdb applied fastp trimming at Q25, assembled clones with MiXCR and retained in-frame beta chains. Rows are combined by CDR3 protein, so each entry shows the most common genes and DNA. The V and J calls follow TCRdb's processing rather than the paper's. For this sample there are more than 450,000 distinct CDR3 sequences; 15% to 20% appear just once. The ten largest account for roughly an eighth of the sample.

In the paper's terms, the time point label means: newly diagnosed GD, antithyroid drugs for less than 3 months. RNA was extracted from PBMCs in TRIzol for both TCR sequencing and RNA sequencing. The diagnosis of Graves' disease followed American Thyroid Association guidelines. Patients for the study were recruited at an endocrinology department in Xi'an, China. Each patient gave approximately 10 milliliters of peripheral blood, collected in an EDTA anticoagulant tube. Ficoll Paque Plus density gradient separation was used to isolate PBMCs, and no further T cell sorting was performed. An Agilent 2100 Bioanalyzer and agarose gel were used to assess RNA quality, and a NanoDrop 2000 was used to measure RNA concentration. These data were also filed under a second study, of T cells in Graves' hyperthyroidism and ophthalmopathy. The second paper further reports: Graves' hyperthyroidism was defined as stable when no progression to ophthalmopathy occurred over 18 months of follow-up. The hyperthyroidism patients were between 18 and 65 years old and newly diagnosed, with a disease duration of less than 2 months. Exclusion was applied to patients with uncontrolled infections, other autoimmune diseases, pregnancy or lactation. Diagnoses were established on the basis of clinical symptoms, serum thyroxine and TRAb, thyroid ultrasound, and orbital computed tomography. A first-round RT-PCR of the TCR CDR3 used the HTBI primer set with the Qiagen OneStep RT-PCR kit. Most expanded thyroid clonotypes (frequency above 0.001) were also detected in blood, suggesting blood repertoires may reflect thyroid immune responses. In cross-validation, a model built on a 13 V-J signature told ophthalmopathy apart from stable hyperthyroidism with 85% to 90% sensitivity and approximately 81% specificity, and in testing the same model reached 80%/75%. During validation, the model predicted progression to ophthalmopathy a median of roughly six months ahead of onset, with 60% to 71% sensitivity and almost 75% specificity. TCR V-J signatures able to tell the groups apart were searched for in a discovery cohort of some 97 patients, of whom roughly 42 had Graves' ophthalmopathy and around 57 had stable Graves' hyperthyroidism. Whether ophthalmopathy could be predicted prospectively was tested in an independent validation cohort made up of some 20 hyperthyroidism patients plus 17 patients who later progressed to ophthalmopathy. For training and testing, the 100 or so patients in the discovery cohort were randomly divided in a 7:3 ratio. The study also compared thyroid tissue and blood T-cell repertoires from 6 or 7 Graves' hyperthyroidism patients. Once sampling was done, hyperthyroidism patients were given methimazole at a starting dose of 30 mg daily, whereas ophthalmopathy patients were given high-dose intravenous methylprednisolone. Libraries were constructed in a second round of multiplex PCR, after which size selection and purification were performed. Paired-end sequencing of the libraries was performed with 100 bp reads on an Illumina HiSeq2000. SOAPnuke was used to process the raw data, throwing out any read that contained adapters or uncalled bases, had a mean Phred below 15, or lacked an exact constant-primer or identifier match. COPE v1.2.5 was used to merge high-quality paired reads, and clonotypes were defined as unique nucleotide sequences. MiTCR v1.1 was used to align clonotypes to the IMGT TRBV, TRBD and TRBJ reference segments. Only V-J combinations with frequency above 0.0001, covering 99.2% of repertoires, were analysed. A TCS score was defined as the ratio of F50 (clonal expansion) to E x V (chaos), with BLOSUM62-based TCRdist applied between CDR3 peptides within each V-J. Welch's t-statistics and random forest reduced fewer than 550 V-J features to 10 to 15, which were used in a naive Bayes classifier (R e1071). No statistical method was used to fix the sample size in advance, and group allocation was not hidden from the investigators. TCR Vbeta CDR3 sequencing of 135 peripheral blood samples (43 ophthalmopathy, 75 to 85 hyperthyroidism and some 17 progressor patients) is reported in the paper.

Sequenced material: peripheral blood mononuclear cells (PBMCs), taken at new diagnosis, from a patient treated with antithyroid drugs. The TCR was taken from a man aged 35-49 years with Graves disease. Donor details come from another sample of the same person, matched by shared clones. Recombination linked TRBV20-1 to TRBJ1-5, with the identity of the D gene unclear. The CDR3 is CSASQPQHF. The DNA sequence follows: TGCAGCGCTAGTCAGCCCCAGCATTTT.